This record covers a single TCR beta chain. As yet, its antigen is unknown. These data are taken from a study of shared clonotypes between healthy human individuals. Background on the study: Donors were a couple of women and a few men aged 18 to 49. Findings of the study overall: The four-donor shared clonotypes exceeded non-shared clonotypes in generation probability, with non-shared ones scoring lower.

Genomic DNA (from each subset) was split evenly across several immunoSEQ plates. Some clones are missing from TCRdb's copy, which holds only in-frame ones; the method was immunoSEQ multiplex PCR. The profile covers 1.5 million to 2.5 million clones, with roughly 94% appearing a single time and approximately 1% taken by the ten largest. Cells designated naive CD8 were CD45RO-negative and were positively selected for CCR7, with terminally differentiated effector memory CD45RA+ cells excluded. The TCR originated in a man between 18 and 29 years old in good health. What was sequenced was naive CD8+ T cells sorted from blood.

CDR3 nucleotides: TGCGCCAGCAGTGATTTCGGACTAGCGGGGAACACAGATACGCAGTATTTT. Protein product: CASSDFGLAGNTDTQYF. This chain links TRBV10-2 with TRBJ2-3; 12 nucleotides align to TRBD2. The CDR3 totals 17 residues. CDR1 and CDR2 from the germline V gene are WSHSY and SAAADI. V lost 3 bases and J lost 2; bases outside the gene matches: 6.